These 13 T cell receptor beta chains were sequenced from one sample in a study of Graves' ophthalmopathy and Graves' hyperthyroidism. RNA transcripts were the template, and TCR beta CDR3 regions were amplified from them. HTBI primers were used in a first-round RT-PCR, which preceded a second-round multiplex PCR. TCRdb re-called the multiplex PCR reads with MiXCR, one entry per CDR3 protein. The table records approximately 540,000 distinct CDR3 sequences, approximately 35% of them present only once. Sequenced input: peripheral blood or thyroid tissue (not recorded which). All receptors come from an adult man with Graves' hyperthyroidism.

Notes on this clonotype: A much more abundant neighbour one base away suggests this may be a read error. The chain combines TRBV6-1 with TRBJ2-5; possibly TRBD1 for D (6 bases). V was trimmed by 11 bases and J by 3 bases, leaving 16 bases between them. The length of the CDR3 is 13 residues. Germline CDR1 MNHNS, CDR2 SASEGT. This CDR3 reads CAGNLAGEETQYF. Written as DNA, the CDR3 is TGTGCCGGCAACCTGGCAGGGGAAGAGACCCAGTACTTC.

This clonotype has more than one count but fewer than ten. This sequence joins TRBV3-1 and TRBJ2-7; no reliable D call. In germline, CDR1 is LGHDT, CDR2 YNNKEL (reference sequence). With 2 bases removed from V and 7 bases from J, the gap between germline ends came to 18 bases. The CDR3 is made up of 15 amino acids. CDR3 amino acids: CASSQMKGTYREQYF. The CDR3 DNA reads TGTGCCAGCAGCCAAATGAAGGGCACCTATCGAGAGCAGTACTTC.

Many counts were recorded for this clonotype. The chain couples TRBV2 to TRBJ2-2, with D perhaps given as TRBD1 or TRBD2 (5 bases each). The CDR3 loop spans 15 amino acids. Germline V gene data show CDR1 as SNHLY and CDR2 as FYNNEI. With 6 bases removed from V and 0 bases from J, the gap between germline ends came to 11 bases. CDR3 region: CASRGTATNTGELFF. The CDR3 coding sequence is TGTGCCAGCAGGGGGACCGCTACGAACACCGGGGAGCTGTTTTTT.

The V call is TRBV7-6, the J call TRBJ1-2, with TRBD1 matching over 7 bases. Germline V CDR1 and CDR2: SGHVS, FNYEAQ. CDR3 length: 15 amino acids. V trimming: 0 bases; J trimming: 6 bases; junction bases outside the gene matches: 7. CDR3 sequence reads: CASSLARGGTDGYTF. The CDR3 DNA sequence: TGTGCCAGCAGCTTAGCAAGGGGTGGGACAGATGGCTACACCTTC.

This clonotype was counted ten times or more. The chain links TRBV14 to TRBJ1-4; 7 nucleotides align to TRBD1. Germline CDR1 SGHDN, CDR2 FVKESK. The J segment lost 5 bases and the V segment lost 8 bases, leaving 11 bases of the junction unmatched. The CDR3 length is 15 residues. This CDR3 reads CASSREQGFNEKLFF. DNA of the CDR3: TGTGCCAGCTCCCGGGAACAGGGGTTCAATGAAAAACTGTTTTTT.

J is TRBJ2-7 and V is TRBV4-1; 10 nucleotides match TRBD2. The germline CDR1 and CDR2 sequences are MGHRA and YSYEKL. This CDR3 contains 16 residues. The V and J ends lost 0 bases and 1 base, in that order; junction bases with no gene match: 3. The CDR3 here is CASSQDSGGPSYEQYF. The CDR3 coding sequence is TGCGCCAGCAGCCAAGATAGCGGGGGGCCTTCCTACGAGCAGTACTTC.

This chain joins TRBV2 and TRBJ2-3; TRBD1 aligns across 9 bases. The CDR3 extends over 15 amino acids. Losses at the gene ends were 5 bases for V and 4 bases for J; bases not matched to a gene: 7. Per the germline V gene, CDR1 is SNHLY and CDR2 is FYNNEI. CDR3 sequence reads: CASSLDRGFADTQYF. CDR3 DNA sequence: TGTGCCAGCAGTTTAGACAGGGGGTTCGCAGATACGCAGTATTTT.

About this clonotype: This may arise from a read error, as a much more abundant clone is one base away. The gene calls are TRBV20-1 and TRBJ2-6; D remains unclear. CDR3 length: 15 amino acids. Germline CDR1 and CDR2: DFQATT and SNEGSKA (reference sequence). V was clipped by 3 bases and J by 0 bases, with 9 bases between them. The CDR3 sequence is CSARRMDSGANVLTF. CDR3 bases: TGCAGTGCTAGGCGCATGGACTCTGGGGCCAACGTCCTGACTTTC.

This clonotype occurred many times. This chain uses TRBV10-3 with TRBJ1-4; the D is unclear. The V end lost 5 bases, the J end lost 4 bases, and 8 bases lay between the germline ends. The germline CDR1 and CDR2 sequences are ENHRY and SYGVKD. The CDR3 is 13 residues long. The CDR3 protein is CAISQKHNEKLFF. The CDR3 DNA reads TGTGCCATCAGTCAAAAACATAATGAAAAACTGTTTTTT.

This clonotype was recorded at least ten times. J is TRBJ2-7 and V is TRBV5-5, with 7 positions matching TRBD1. The CDR3 spans 13 residues. CDR1 is SGHKS and CDR2 is YYEKEE in the germline V gene (reference sequence). With V trimmed by 0 bases and J by 4 bases, 1 base remained unmatched. Written as DNA, the CDR3 is TGTGCCAGCAGCTTGGCGGACAGGTACGAGCAGTACTTC. This gives the protein CASSLADRYEQYF.

This clonotype was found many times. The gene calls are TRBV20-1 and TRBJ1-3; D ambiguous. CDR1 and CDR2 from the germline V gene are DFQATT and SNEGSKA (reference sequence). Trimming stripped 0 bases from V and 0 bases from J, with 6 bases between. This CDR3 is built from 14 residues. The DNA of the CDR3 is TGCAGTGCTAGAGATCCGAACTCTGGAAACACCATATATTTT. Residues: CSARDPNSGNTIYF.

V gene TRBV19 combines with J gene TRBJ1-5; D may be TRBD1 (6 bases). The CDR3 spans 14 residues. Trimming stripped 2 bases from V and 4 bases from J, with 9 bases between. Looked up from germline, CDR1 is LNHDA and CDR2 is SQIVND (reference sequence). Written as DNA, the CDR3 is TGTGCCAGTAGTATAAAGAGGGGGAATCAGCCCCAGCATTTT. Amino acid sequence: CASSIKRGNQPQHF.

Ten or more counts support this clonotype. The V and J genes are TRBV4-1 and TRBJ2-7; either TRBD1 or TRBD2 may fit D (5 bases each). Per the germline V gene, CDR1 is MGHRA and CDR2 is YSYEKL. The length of the CDR3 is 15 residues. The V end lost 1 base, the J end lost 2 bases, and 12 bases lay between the germline ends. The CDR3 DNA is TGCGCCAGCAGCCAAGTTCCGGGACCGGCCTACGAGCAGTACTTC. It is translated as CASSQVPGPAYEQYF.